The 27 T cell receptor beta chains below were found in one sample sequenced in a study of blood T cells in healthy people across ages. Alongside a J-beta primer mix, a sample-barcoded 5' primer served in a second PCR lasting roughly 7 to 11 cycles. TCRdb reanalysed the 5' RACE reads using MiXCR and keeps one entry per CDR3 protein. The top ten clones hold roughly 13% of a sample with approximately 900,000 distinct CDR3 sequences, roughly 48% of them seen once. Sequencing was performed on blood. The receptors originated from a man aged 25 to 40 in good health.

CDR3 DNA: TGCGCCAGCAGCTCCCAAGCAGGGGGCTATAATGGCTACACCTTC. Its translation: CASSSQAGGYNGYTF. The V gene is TRBV5-1, the J gene TRBJ1-2, with 8 positions matching TRBD1. The V gene's germline CDR1 is SGHRS and CDR2 YFSETQ. This CDR3 has 15 residues. J lost 6 bases, V lost 3 bases, and 10 bases had no gene match.

Of note for this clonotype: A read error may be the cause here, since a much bigger clone is one base away. The genes are TRBV7-2 and TRBJ1-2, with a tentative D call TRBD1 (6 bases). The CDR3 extends over 13 amino acids. Germline CDR1 is SGHTA and CDR2 is FQGNSA. The V end was cut by 4 bases, the J end by 4 bases, with 10 bases between. In DNA form, the CDR3 reads TGTGCCAGCAGCTGGTCAGGGGTCTATGGCTACACCTTC. Translated: CASSWSGVYGYTF.

V usage is TRBV13 and J usage is TRBJ2-7; possibly TRBD2 for D (5 bases). The V end lost 5 bases, the J end lost 2 bases, and 10 bases lay between the germline ends. The germline CDR1 and CDR2 sequences are PRHDT and FYEKMQ (reference sequence). The CDR3 extends over 13 amino acids. The chain's CDR3 is CASSALGTYEQYF. DNA of the CDR3: TGTGCCAGCAGCGCCCTCGGGACCTACGAGCAGTACTTC.

The rearrangement uses TRBV7-3 and TRBJ2-3; the D call may be TRBD1 or TRBD2 (5 bases each). In germline, CDR1 is SGHTA, CDR2 FQGTGA. Trimming stripped 4 bases from V and 10 bases from J, with 18 bases between. This CDR3 has 14 amino acids. CDR3 sequence: CASSSSSQGSPQYF. The CDR3, as DNA: TGTGCCAGCAGCTCTTCTAGCCAGGGCAGTCCGCAGTATTTT.

The V call is TRBV20-1, the J call TRBJ1-6; D is unresolved. This CDR3 has 14 amino acids. Trimming shortened V by 5 bases and J by 6 bases, and 14 bases separated the two germline ends. The germline CDR1 and CDR2 sequences are DFQATT and SNEGSKA (reference sequence). In DNA form, the CDR3 reads TGCAGTGCTCGCCTGAAGGGAGCTAATTCACCCCTCCACTTT. This encodes CSARLKGANSPLHF.

This clonotype was seen more than once but under ten times. The chain couples TRBV4-1 to TRBJ2-5; 7 bases are a match to TRBD1. CDR3 size: 16 residues. Germline V gene sequence: CDR1 MGHRA, CDR2 YSYEKL. V shed 3 bases and J 5 bases; nucleotides not matched to a gene: 12. The CDR3 loop reads CASSQFPRGLGETQYF. CDR3 coding DNA: TGCGCCAGCAGCCAGTTCCCGAGGGGGCTCGGGGAGACCCAGTACTTC.

The V gene is TRBV27, the J gene TRBJ2-1, with a possible D match to TRBD1 (5 bases). The germline V gene encodes CDR1 MNHEY and CDR2 SMNVEV (reference sequence). The CDR3 has 15 residues. V lost 5 bases, J lost 3 bases, and 14 bases lay in between. DNA of the CDR3: TGTGCCAGCAGTGCCTCGAAGGGGCTCTACAATGAGCAGTTCTTC. This encodes CASSASKGLYNEQFF.

This chain connects TRBV7-2 to TRBJ2-5, with D tentatively TRBD1 or TRBD2 (6 bases each). The DNA end is a closer match to TRBJ2-4, so the J assignment may be wrong. The CDR3 totals 14 residues. Germline loops: CDR1 SGHTA, CDR2 FQGNSA. The chain's CDR3 is CASSEGGTPNIQYF. The DNA of the CDR3 is TGTGCCAGCAGCGAAGGGGGGACTCCGAACATTCAGTACTTC.

The chain links TRBV18 to TRBJ2-1, with 9 bases aligning to TRBD1. V dropped 6 bases and J dropped 7; count of bases not matched to a gene: 10. CDR1 KGHSH and CDR2 LQKENI come from the germline V gene. The CDR3 runs to 15 residues. The CDR3, as DNA: TGTGCCAGCTCCCGTAGTCCAGGGACAGGGAATGAGCAGTTCTTC. Translation gives CASSRSPGTGNEQFF.

The chain joins TRBV6-5 to TRBJ2-3, with D possibly being TRBD1 or TRBD2 (6 bases each). V dropped 0 bases and J dropped 4 bases, with 14 bases sitting between them. The germline V gene has CDR1 MNHEY and CDR2 SVGAGI. There are 16 residues in the CDR3. The CDR3 DNA follows: TGTGCCAGCAGTTACTCCCCGGGGGCCGGCGCAGATACGCAGTATTTT. Protein: CASSYSPGAGADTQYF.

There are a few counts of this clonotype. The chain joins TRBV9 to TRBJ2-1; D is uncertain. Germline CDR1 reads SGDLS; CDR2 reads YYNGEE. This CDR3 has 11 amino acids. V was pared by 0 bases and J by 8 bases, with 3 bases between. In nucleotides, the CDR3 is TGTGCCAGCAGCGTAGGGCATGAGCAGTTCTTC. As protein: CASSVGHEQFF.

This clonotype was counted a single time. The gene calls are TRBV7-9 and TRBJ2-3, with 7 positions matching TRBD1. The V segment lost 11 bases and the J segment 0 bases; nucleotides outside the gene matches: 11. The CDR3 covers 15 residues. The germline CDR1 and CDR2 sequences are SEHNR and FQNEAQ (reference sequence). The CDR3 DNA follows: TGTGCCGGAAGCTCACAGGGGTCTAGCACAGATACGCAGTATTTT. The encoded protein is CAGSSQGSSTDTQYF.

The rearrangement joins TRBV15 to TRBJ2-3, with 8 bases that match TRBD1. The junction had 0 bases not matched to a gene; V was cut back by 3 bases and J by 1 base. Germline CDR1 is LNHNV and CDR2 is YYDKDF (reference sequence). The CDR3 has 14 residues. CDR3 protein: CATSRDRGTDTQYF. CDR3 DNA: TGTGCCACCAGCAGGGACAGGGGCACAGATACGCAGTATTTT.

V gene TRBV4-1 combines with J gene TRBJ2-5, with D maybe TRBD2 (5 bases). The DNA matches TRBJ2-7 better at its end, which makes the J call doubtful. CDR1 is MGHRA, CDR2 YSYEKL, per germline. The CDR3 covers 14 residues. The CDR3 is CASSQGREGNEQYF. CDR3 DNA sequence: TGCGCCAGCAGCCAAGGGCGCGAGGGTAACGAGCAGTACTTC.

The chain has TRBV25-1 and TRBJ1-2; D perhaps matches TRBD1 (5 bases). Per the germline V gene, CDR1 is MGHDK and CDR2 is SYGVNS. The V end lost 1 base, the J end lost 6 bases, and 12 bases lay between the germline ends. There are 14 residues in the CDR3. CDR3 protein: CASSESGLGDGYTF. The CDR3 nucleotides read TGTGCCAGCAGTGAATCAGGCCTAGGGGATGGCTACACCTTC.

V is TRBV7-2 and J is TRBJ2-1; 8 bases fit TRBD2. Germline V gene data show CDR1 as SGHTA and CDR2 as FQGNSA. CDR3 length: 14 amino acids. V lost 2 bases and J lost 8; bases outside the gene matches: 5. In nucleotides, the CDR3 is TGTGCCAGCAGCTTAAGCGGGGGAGGCTATGAGCAGTTCTTC. It translates to CASSLSGGGYEQFF.

The rearrangement uses TRBV28 and TRBJ2-6; D call uncertain. V was shortened by 6 bases and J by 0 bases, with 9 bases between the two germline ends. The CDR3 has 15 residues. Germline loops: CDR1 MDHEN, CDR2 SYDVKM. DNA of the CDR3: TGTGCCAGCAGCCGCATTATCTCTGGGGCCAACGTCCTGACTTTC. Translating it yields CASSRIISGANVLTF.

V gene TRBV5-1 combines with J gene TRBJ2-5; perhaps TRBD1 as D (5 bases). The J call may be in error: the DNA end matches TRBJ2-7 better. The CDR3 has 15 amino acids. Germline V gene sequence: CDR1 SGHRS, CDR2 YFSETQ. CDR3 sequence reads: CASSLNRQGANEQYF. The DNA of the CDR3 is TGCGCCAGCAGTTTGAACCGACAAGGGGCCAACGAGCAGTACTTC.

This clonotype was observed a few times. The J gene is TRBJ2-4, the V gene TRBV20-1, with D perhaps matching TRBD1 (7 bases). The DNA end is more similar to TRBJ2-7, so the J call may be wrong. Germline lookup yields CDR1 DFQATT and CDR2 SNEGSKA (reference sequence). The CDR3 is 12 amino acids. In DNA form, the CDR3 reads TGCAGCGGACTACAGGGGTCCTACGAGCAGTACTTC. Residues: CSGLQGSYEQYF.

This clonotype came up a few times. This rearrangement joins TRBV2 to TRBJ2-3, with TRBD1 as a possible D gene (6 bases). The CDR3 is made up of 15 amino acids. Looked up from germline, CDR1 is SNHLY and CDR2 is FYNNEI. Between the trimmed V and J ends, which lost 5 bases and 3 bases, there was a span of 15 bases. CDR3: CASSSQGIGTDTQYF. CDR3 nucleotides: TGTGCCAGCAGTTCCCAGGGGATCGGGACAGATACGCAGTATTTT.

The chain is built from TRBV6-2 or TRBV6-3 and TRBJ1-5; D remains unclear. CDR3 length: 16 amino acids. Germline-derived CDR1 and CDR2 are MNHEY and SVGEGT. V was pared by 5 bases and J by 0 bases, with 14 bases between. DNA for the CDR3: TGTGCCAGCAGTACGGAGAGGGCTTATAGCAATCAGCCCCAGCATTTT. This codes for CASSTERAYSNQPQHF.

This clonotype turned up a few times. The chain links TRBV27 to TRBJ2-5, with no clear D. The CDR3 spans 13 residues. Trimming removed 2 bases from V and 11 bases from J, with 15 bases in between. The germline V gene has CDR1 MNHEY and CDR2 SMNVEV (reference sequence). CDR3 region: CASSLGAGLEQYF. The CDR3 DNA reads TGTGCCAGCAGTTTAGGAGCCGGGCTTGAGCAGTACTTC.

The rearrangement uses TRBV12-3 or TRBV12-4 and TRBJ1-1; TRBD1 is a possible D gene (5 bases). Trimming left V 6 bases short and J 4 bases short, with 12 bases between. This CDR3 is 13 amino acids long. The CDR3 sequence: CASSWDWTTEAFF. The CDR3, as DNA: TGTGCCAGCAGCTGGGACTGGACCACTGAAGCTTTCTTT.

This chain joins TRBV28 and TRBJ2-3; D may be TRBD1 (6 bases). V was clipped by 3 bases and J by 6 bases, with 19 bases between them. CDR1 and CDR2 (germline): MDHEN, SYDVKM. This CDR3 is built from 16 residues. CDR3 in amino acids: CASSLIQGIPGDTQYF. DNA for the CDR3: TGTGCCAGCAGTTTGATTCAGGGGATCCCAGGGGATACGCAGTATTTT.

The chain has TRBV6-4 and TRBJ2-1; D not certain. Germline CDR1 MRHNA, CDR2 SNTAGT. Trimming pared 4 bases from V and 0 bases from J, leaving 10 bases between. The CDR3 is 15 amino acids. CDR3 DNA sequence: TGTGCCAGCAGTGTTGGGCCAGGCTCCTACAATGAGCAGTTCTTC. It codes for CASSVGPGSYNEQFF.

V gene TRBV30 combines with J gene TRBJ2-5; a possible D gene is TRBD2 (5 bases). The tail of the sequence fits TRBJ2-7 better, so the J call may be wrong. The CDR3 covers 12 residues. The germline gives CDR1 GTSNPN, CDR2 SVGIG (reference sequence). The CDR3 nucleotides are TGTGCCTGTAATGTACGGGGTCACGAGCAGTACTTC. It codes for CACNVRGHEQYF.

In regard to this clonotype: A single base separates this from a much larger clone, so it may be a read error. This chain joins TRBV12-3 or TRBV12-4 and TRBJ1-5; 10 bases are shared with TRBD1. The CDR3 totals 16 residues. The CDR3 spells CASSLGTGGGNQPRHF. CDR3 bases: TGTGCCAGCAGTTTAGGGACAGGGGGAGGCAATCAGCCCCGGCATTTT.